These 2 T cell receptor delta chains share one sample of origin, sequenced in a study of gamma-delta chains in newborns, infants, children. TCRdb re-called the reads via CATT. The sample lists thousands of delta-chain clones, 5.2% occurring once. Sequencing was performed on blood. These receptors were obtained from a child who was a newborn, infant or young child, either healthy, febrile or measles-vaccinated (not recorded which).

This clone was found a few times. Distinct nucleotide sequences in the sample also encode this CDR3. The rearrangement joins TRDV2 to TRDJ1; 8 positions agree with TRDD3. The CDR3 spans 15 residues. V was pared by 3 bases and J by 2 bases, with 7 bases of the junction left unmatched. Germline V CDR1 and CDR2: GEAIGNYY, EKD. DNA of the CDR3: TGTGCCTGTGACGCCTTGCTGGGGGAGACCGATAAACTCATCTTT. Its protein is CACDALLGETDKLIF.

This clone is judged medium-sized (0.01 to 0.1%). The sample has other DNA sequences that encode this CDR3 too. The CDR3 bases are TGTGCCTGTGACACCGTACTGGGGGATACGCGATCGACAGCACAACTCTTCTTT. This gives the protein CACDTVLGDTRSTAQLFF. The chain combines TRDV2 with TRDJ2, with 13 bases lining up with TRDD3. The CDR3 loop spans 18 amino acids. Germline V gene data show CDR1 as GEAIGNYY and CDR2 as EKD. V lost 0 bases and J lost 4; bases outside the gene matches: 7.